This T cell receptor (beta chain) was sequenced during a study of blood T cell repertoires in COVID-19. Study in general: Collection of acute and convalescent COVID-19 samples took place in the United States, Italy and Spain. PBMCs, B-cell-depleted T cells, or T cells were the source of the cDNA or gDNA that made up the material.

Per the original methods: By means of reference gene primer amplification, nucleated cell counts were estimated. Some clones are missing from TCRdb's copy, which holds only in-frame ones; the method was immunoSEQ multiplex PCR. V and J calls and clone size are those listed in that table; D and trimming were worked out from the DNA. Counted here are some 140,000 clones, 70% to 80% occurring once; the ten biggest clones make up around 5%. Those enrolled in Seattle joined during active infection and were followed longitudinally afterward. Germline lookup yields CDR1 LNHDA and CDR2 SQIVND (reference sequence). Trimming at V came to 7 bases and at J to 8 bases, leaving 6 bases not matched to a gene. The CDR3 spans 12 residues.

Sequencing was performed on peripheral blood. The receptor's source is a woman in her 70s with COVID-19, enrolled during active disease. The rearrangement joins TRBV19 to TRBJ1-2, with 8 bases aligning to TRBD1. The CDR3 loop is CASTLTGEGYTF. The CDR3 DNA reads TGTGCCAGTACCCTGACAGGGGAAGGCTACACCTTC.